What follows are 27 T cell receptor beta chains derived from one specimen sequenced in a study of lymphopenia after photon versus proton radiotherapy. Repertoires were generated with immunoSEQ multiplex PCR, while TCRdb's copy carries only in-frame clones and drops some. The data contain under 80,000 clones, approximately 83% of them seen just once; the ten biggest clones take up more than 2%. Specimen: peripheral blood, collected from a patient treated with photon-based radiotherapy. These receptors were taken from a man between 35 and 55 years old with gastric cancer.

The CDR3 sequence: CAWREAGPRGGYTF. The CDR3 nucleotides read TGTGCCTGGAGAGAAGCCGGGCCCCGAGGGGGCTACACCTTC. The genes are TRBV30 and TRBJ1-2, with no clear D. The germline CDR1 and CDR2 sequences are GTSNPN and SVGIG (reference sequence). V lost 3 bases, J lost 8 bases, and 19 bases lay in between. This CDR3 spans 14 amino acids.

V and J are TRBV11-1 and TRBJ2-1; D is perhaps TRBD1 (6 bases). Germline CDR1 is SGHAT and CDR2 is FQDESV (reference sequence). The V end lost 5 bases, the J end lost 9 bases, and 26 bases lay between the germline ends. CDR3 size: 17 residues. As DNA, the CDR3 is TGTGCCAGCAGCCCAACTCGGTCAGGGGCAAAAGTTTTTGAGCAGTTCTTC. Its translation: CASSPTRSGAKVFEQFF.

The chain carries TRBV7-2 and TRBJ1-2, with 9 positions matching TRBD1. This CDR3 has 16 residues. Germline-derived CDR1 and CDR2 are SGHTA and FQGNSA. V dropped 1 base and J dropped 8; count of bases not matched to a gene: 11. The CDR3 nucleotides read TGTGCCAGCAGCTTAGTCGGGACAGGGAGATCTATAGGCTACACCTTC. Translated, it gives CASSLVGTGRSIGYTF.

This chain joins TRBV14 and TRBJ1-2; 10 bases are shared with TRBD1. The CDR3 is 16 residues long. The junction had 7 bases not matched to a gene; V was cut back by 3 bases and J by 3 bases. Germline values: CDR1 SGHDN, CDR2 FVKESK. The CDR3 DNA reads TGTGCCAGCAGCCAGGCCGGGACAGGGGCCTACTATGGCTACACCTTC. Residues: CASSQAGTGAYYGYTF. Filled out from reference TRBV14 and TRBJ1-2, the complete variable domain reads EAGVTQFPSHSVIEKGQTVTLRCDPISGHDNLYWYRRVMGKEIKFLLHFVKESKQDESGMPNNRFLAERTGGTYSTLKVQPAELEDSGVYFCASSQAGTGAYYGYTFGSGTRLTVV.

The rearrangement uses TRBV5-4 and TRBJ1-1; D ambiguous. This CDR3 is built from 14 residues. CDR1 SGHNT and CDR2 YYREEE come from the germline V gene (reference sequence). The ends were cut back, 2 bases at V and 1 base at J, with 9 bases in the middle. The CDR3 here is CASSLDIRNTEAFF. Here the CDR3 DNA reads TGTGCCAGCAGCTTAGACATACGGAACACTGAAGCTTTCTTT.

Remarks on this clone: At one end the junction does not follow the germline gene, possibly because of a read error. V is TRBV11-1 and J is TRBJ1-6; D gene ambiguous. Germline CDR1 and CDR2: SGHAT and FQDESV (reference sequence). This CDR3 is 14 amino acids long. The CDR3 loop reads CASSLVSGSTSLSF. CDR3 bases: TGTGCCAGCAGCTTAGTGAGCGGTTCCACCTCCCTATCTTTT.

V gene TRBV6-6 combines with J gene TRBJ2-7; 9 bases map to TRBD1. V lost 8 bases and J lost 9; bases outside the gene matches: 20. This CDR3 comprises 16 residues. The germline gives CDR1 MNHNY, CDR2 SVGAGI (reference sequence). The CDR3 coding sequence is TGTGCCAGCGCATCCGGGGACAGGGACTATGTTGTTTGGCAGTACTTC. This sequence encodes CASASGDRDYVVWQYF.

The chain couples TRBV30 to TRBJ1-1; 7 nucleotides line up with TRBD1. The CDR3 has 13 amino acids. V shed 4 bases, J shed 3 bases, and the junction held 5 bases outside the gene matches. The germline gives CDR1 GTSNPN, CDR2 SVGIG (reference sequence). CDR3 in DNA: TGTGCCTGGACGGGACAGAAAGACACTGAAGCTTTCTTT. Its translation: CAWTGQKDTEAFF.

V gene TRBV5-4 combines with J gene TRBJ1-2; D is unresolved. V was pared by 4 bases and J by 2 bases, with 6 bases between. Looked up from germline, CDR1 is SGHNT and CDR2 is YYREEE (reference sequence). The CDR3 runs 12 residues. CDR3 in DNA: TGTGCCAGCAGCGAAGGGAACTATGGCTACACCTTC. It specifies CASSEGNYGYTF.

The V gene is TRBV7-2, the J gene TRBJ1-2; D remains unclear. CDR1 is SGHTA, CDR2 FQGNSA, per germline. This CDR3 has 14 residues. The V gene lost 1 base and the J gene lost 5 bases, with 11 bases spanning the gap. The CDR3 is CASSLEVPSYGYTF. For the CDR3, the DNA is TGTGCCAGCAGCTTAGAGGTACCATCTTATGGCTACACCTTC.

This chain links TRBV6-4 with TRBJ2-2; D remains ambiguous. The germline gives CDR1 MRHNA, CDR2 SNTAGT. Trimming left V 3 bases short and J 4 bases short, with 9 bases between. The CDR3 is 14 amino acids. The CDR3 sequence is CASSEDPVTGELFF. In nucleotides, the CDR3 is TGTGCCAGCAGTGAGGACCCCGTCACCGGGGAGCTGTTTTTT.

The chain carries TRBV30 and TRBJ2-7; D gene uncertain. From germline, CDR1 is GTSNPN and CDR2 SVGIG (reference sequence). V dropped 1 base and J dropped 3 bases, with 7 bases sitting between them. The CDR3 length is 12 residues. The CDR3 sequence is CAWSGGFYEQYF. In DNA, the CDR3 is TGTGCCTGGAGTGGTGGGTTCTACGAGCAGTACTTC.

The chain uses TRBV5-4 and TRBJ2-2; TRBD1 matches 7 bases. The CDR3 has 15 amino acids. V dropped 4 bases and J dropped 7; count of bases not matched to a gene: 10. Germline CDR1 SGHNT, CDR2 YYREEE (reference sequence). CDR3 nucleotide sequence: TGTGCCAGCAGCCCTTTCAAGGGGGCTGGCGGGGAGCTGTTTTTT. This gives the protein CASSPFKGAGGELFF.

The sample holds a few counts of this clone. The chain combines TRBV7-9 with TRBJ1-1, with D uncertain. The germline V gene encodes CDR1 SEHNR and CDR2 FQNEAQ (reference sequence). V gave up 1 base and J gave up 1 base, with 7 bases separating them. CDR3 length: 14 amino acids. CDR3 bases: TGTGCCAGCAGCTTAGGGTCGGGGAACACTGAAGCTTTCTTT. Translated, it gives CASSLGSGNTEAFF.

The chain combines TRBV10-1 with TRBJ2-7; TRBD1 aligns across 8 bases. The CDR3 has 15 residues. Trimming removed 7 bases from V and 5 bases from J; junction bases left unmatched: 13. CDR1 is WNHNN and CDR2 is SYGVQD in the germline V gene (reference sequence). In DNA form, the CDR3 reads TGCGCCAGCACACTCGAGACAGGGGAGTGCGACGAGCAGTACTTC. Translating it yields CASTLETGECDEQYF.

The chain joins TRBV7-9 to TRBJ2-3; D remains unclear. The CDR3 runs to 14 residues. With 1 base removed from V and 2 bases from J, the gap between germline ends came to 7 bases. The V gene's germline CDR1 is SEHNR and CDR2 FQNEAQ (reference sequence). The CDR3 DNA follows: TGTGCCAGCAGCTTAGGGACCCCCACAGATACGCAGTATTTT. Its protein is CASSLGTPTDTQYF.

CDR3 DNA: TGTGCCAGCAGCAGGGAGACAGGGGGCGATTCACCCCTCCACTTT. This gives the protein CASSRETGGDSPLHF. The chain links TRBV7-9 to TRBJ1-6; 10 bases line up with TRBD1. Losses at the gene ends were 5 bases for V and 8 bases for J; bases not matched to a gene: 6. Germline loops: CDR1 SEHNR, CDR2 FQNEAQ (reference sequence). This CDR3 region has 15 residues.

CDR3 protein: CASSYATGPYEQYF. The CDR3 coding sequence is TGTGCCAGCAGTTATGCAACAGGGCCCTACGAGCAGTACTTC. V is TRBV6-5 and J is TRBJ2-7, with D tentatively TRBD1 (6 bases). The V gene's germline CDR1 is MNHEY and CDR2 SVGAGI. V lost 3 bases to trimming and J lost 2 bases, with 11 bases between them. The CDR3 is 14 amino acids.

This chain links TRBV27 with TRBJ1-6; maybe TRBD1 (6 bases). The V end was cut by 0 bases, the J end by 2 bases, with 11 bases between. The germline gives CDR1 MNHEY, CDR2 SMNVEV (reference sequence). This CDR3 has 17 residues. CDR3 sequence: CASSLSAGVTYNSPLHF. In nucleotides, the CDR3 is TGTGCCAGCAGTTTATCCGCAGGGGTCACCTATAATTCACCCCTCCACTTT.

The J gene is TRBJ1-6, the V gene TRBV5-4, with D possibly being TRBD1 (6 bases). This CDR3 is built from 15 residues. V lost 0 bases, J lost 9 bases, and 13 bases lay in between. Germline CDR1 reads SGHNT; CDR2 reads YYREEE (reference sequence). The CDR3 spells CASSLDQGLGSPLHF. CDR3 DNA sequence: TGTGCCAGCAGCTTGGATCAGGGGTTGGGTTCACCCCTCCACTTT.

V is TRBV4-2 and J is TRBJ2-1; D not resolved. CDR3 size: 13 residues. The germline V gene encodes CDR1 LGHNA and CDR2 YNFKEQ. V lost 1 base, J lost 8 bases, and 9 bases lay in between. Here the CDR3 DNA reads TGTGCCAGCAGCCAAGGATTCGGATATGAGCAGTTCTTC. As protein: CASSQGFGYEQFF.

V gene TRBV6-5 combines with J gene TRBJ1-1; D gene ambiguous. CDR3 length equals 12 residues. The ends were cut back, 5 bases at V and 0 bases at J, with 4 bases in the middle. CDR1 and CDR2 (germline): MNHEY, SVGAGI. DNA of the CDR3: TGTGCCAGCAGTCGGATGAACACTGAAGCTTTCTTT. Its translation is CASSRMNTEAFF.

V usage is TRBV6-6 and J usage is TRBJ1-6; unclear D gene. Trimming took 5 bases from V and 9 from J, leaving 14 bases between them. Germline values: CDR1 MNHNY, CDR2 SVGAGI (reference sequence). This CDR3 has 14 residues. The DNA for the CDR3 is TGTGCCAGCAGTGCGACTAGTTCAGGTTCACCCCTCCACTTT. Protein sequence: CASSATSSGSPLHF.

This sequence joins TRBV6-5 and TRBJ2-3; tentative D call: TRBD1 (5 bases). Trimming shortened V by 2 bases and J by 4 bases, and 13 bases separated the two germline ends. Germline-derived CDR1 and CDR2 are MNHEY and SVGAGI. The CDR3 covers 15 residues. The CDR3 loop reads CASSYLFETADTQYF. The DNA of the CDR3 is TGTGCCAGCAGTTACCTTTTCGAGACAGCAGATACGCAGTATTTT.

The chain recombines TRBV5-6 with TRBJ1-3; no clear D. Trimming shortened V by 0 bases and J by 0 bases, and 4 bases separated the two germline ends. Germline-derived CDR1 and CDR2 are SGHDT and YYEEEE. This CDR3 contains 14 residues. CDR3 region: CASSLGISGNTIYF. The CDR3 DNA sequence: TGTGCCAGCAGCTTGGGGATCTCTGGAAACACCATATATTTT.

This clone has just a few counts. The chain joins TRBV7-9 to TRBJ2-2; 10 bases fit TRBD1. Germline-derived CDR1 and CDR2 are SEHNR and FQNEAQ (reference sequence). The CDR3 is made up of 16 amino acids. V lost 5 bases and J lost 3; bases outside the gene matches: 6. As DNA, the CDR3 is TGTGCCAGCAGCCAGTGGACAGGGGGGCACACCGGGGAGCTGTTTTTT. Amino acids: CASSQWTGGHTGELFF.

The chain uses TRBV6-1 and TRBJ1-1; no reliable D call. V lost 0 bases to trimming and J lost 1 base, with 6 bases between them. CDR1 is MNHNS and CDR2 is SASEGT in the germline V gene. The CDR3 covers 14 residues. The CDR3 region is CASSEATRNTEAFF. DNA for the CDR3: TGTGCCAGCAGTGAAGCAACCAGGAACACTGAAGCTTTCTTT.